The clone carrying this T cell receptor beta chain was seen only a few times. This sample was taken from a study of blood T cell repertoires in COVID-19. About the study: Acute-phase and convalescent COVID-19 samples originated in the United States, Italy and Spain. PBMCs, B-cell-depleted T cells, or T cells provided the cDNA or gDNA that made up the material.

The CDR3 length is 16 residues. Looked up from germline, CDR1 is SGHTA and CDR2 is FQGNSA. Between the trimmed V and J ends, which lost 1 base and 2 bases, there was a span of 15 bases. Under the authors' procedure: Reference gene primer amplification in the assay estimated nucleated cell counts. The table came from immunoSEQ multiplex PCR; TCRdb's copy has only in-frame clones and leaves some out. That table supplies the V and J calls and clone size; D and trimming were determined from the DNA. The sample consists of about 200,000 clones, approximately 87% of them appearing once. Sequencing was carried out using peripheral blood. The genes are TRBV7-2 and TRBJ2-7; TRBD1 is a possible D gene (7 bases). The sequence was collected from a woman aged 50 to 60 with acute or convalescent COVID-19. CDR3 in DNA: TGTGCCAGCAGCTTAGTTGGAGGGACAGAAGCCTACGAGCAGTACTTC. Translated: CASSLVGGTEAYEQYF.